This T cell receptor beta chain was observed in a study of blood T cell repertoires in COVID-19. As for the study in general: Material from acute and convalescent COVID-19 was sourced from the United States, Italy and Spain.

The V gene end was trimmed by 6 bases and the J gene end by 5 bases; junction bases not matched to a gene: 11. This CDR3 is built from 15 residues. Per the germline V gene, CDR1 is MDHEN and CDR2 is SYDVKM. Profiled with immunoSEQ multiplex PCR; TCRdb holds only in-frame clones, not every one. The sample holds about 68,000 clones; 86% are singletons and the top ten take roughly 8.8%. Sequencing was carried out using peripheral blood. The receptor's source is a man aged 25-45 years with acute or convalescent COVID-19. This chain joins TRBV28 and TRBJ1-2; 8 bases agree with TRBD1. The chain's CDR3 is CASSTHPTGVYGYTF. DNA of the CDR3: TGTGCCAGCAGCACCCATCCGACAGGGGTTTATGGCTACACCTTC.